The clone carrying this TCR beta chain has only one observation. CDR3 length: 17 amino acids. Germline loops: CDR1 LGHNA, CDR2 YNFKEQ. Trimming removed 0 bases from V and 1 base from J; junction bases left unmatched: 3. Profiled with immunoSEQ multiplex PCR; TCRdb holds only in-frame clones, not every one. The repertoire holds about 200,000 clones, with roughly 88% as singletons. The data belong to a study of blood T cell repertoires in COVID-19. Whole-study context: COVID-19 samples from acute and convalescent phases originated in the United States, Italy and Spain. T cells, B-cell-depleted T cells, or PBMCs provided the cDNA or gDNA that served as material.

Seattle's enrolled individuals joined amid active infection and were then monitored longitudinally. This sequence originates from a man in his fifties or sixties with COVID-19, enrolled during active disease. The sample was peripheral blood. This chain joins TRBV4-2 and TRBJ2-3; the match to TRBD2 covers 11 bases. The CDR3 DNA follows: TGTGCCAGCAGCCAAGATCTAGCGGGGGGAGGCACAGATACGCAGTATTTT. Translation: CASSQDLAGGGTDTQYF.